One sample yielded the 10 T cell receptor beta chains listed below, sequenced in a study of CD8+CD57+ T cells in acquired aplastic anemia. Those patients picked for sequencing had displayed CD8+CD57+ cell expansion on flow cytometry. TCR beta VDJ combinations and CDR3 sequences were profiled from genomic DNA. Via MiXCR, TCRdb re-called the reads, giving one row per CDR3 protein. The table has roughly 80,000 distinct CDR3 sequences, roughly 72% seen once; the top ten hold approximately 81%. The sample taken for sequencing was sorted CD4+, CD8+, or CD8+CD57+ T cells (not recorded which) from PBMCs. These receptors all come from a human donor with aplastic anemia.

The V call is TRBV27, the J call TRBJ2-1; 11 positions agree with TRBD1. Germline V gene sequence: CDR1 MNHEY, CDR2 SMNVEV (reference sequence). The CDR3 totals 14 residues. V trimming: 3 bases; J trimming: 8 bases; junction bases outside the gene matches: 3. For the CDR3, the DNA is TGTGCCAGCAGTTTCGGGACAGGGGGTTATGAGCAGTTCTTC. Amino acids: CASSFGTGGYEQFF.

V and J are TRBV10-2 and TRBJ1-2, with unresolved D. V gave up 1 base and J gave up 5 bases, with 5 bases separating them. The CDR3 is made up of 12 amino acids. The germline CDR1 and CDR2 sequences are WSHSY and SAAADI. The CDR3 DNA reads TGCGCCAGCAGTGAGTATACGTATGGCTACACCTTC. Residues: CASSEYTYGYTF.

CDR3 coding DNA: TGTGCCACCAGTGACCTATCCGGGACAGGACAAGAGACCCAGTACTTC. This sequence encodes CATSDLSGTGQETQYF. V is TRBV24-1 and J is TRBJ2-5, with 8 bases aligning to TRBD1. Germline assignment: CDR1 KGHDR and CDR2 SFDVKD. The CDR3 spans 16 residues. V lost 4 bases to trimming and J lost 2 bases; unmatched junction nucleotides: 8.

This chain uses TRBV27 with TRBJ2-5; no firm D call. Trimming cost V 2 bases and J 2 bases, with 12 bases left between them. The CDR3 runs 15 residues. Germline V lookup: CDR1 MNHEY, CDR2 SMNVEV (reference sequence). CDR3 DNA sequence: TGTGCCAGCAGTTTAATGGCGGAATTGCAAGAGACCCAGTACTTC. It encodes CASSLMAELQETQYF.

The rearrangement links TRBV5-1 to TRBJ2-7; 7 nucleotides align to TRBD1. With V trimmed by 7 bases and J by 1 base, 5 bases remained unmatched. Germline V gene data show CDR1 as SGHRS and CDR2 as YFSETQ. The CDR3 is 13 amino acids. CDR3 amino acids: CASGNRGSYEQYF. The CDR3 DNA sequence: TGCGCCAGCGGAAACAGGGGTTCCTACGAGCAGTACTTC.

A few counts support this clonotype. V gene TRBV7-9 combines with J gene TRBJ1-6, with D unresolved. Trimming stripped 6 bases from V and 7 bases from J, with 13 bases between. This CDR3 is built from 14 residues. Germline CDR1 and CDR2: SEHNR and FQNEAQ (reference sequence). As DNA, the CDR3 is TGTGCCAGCAGTTTAACCCCCAGCAATTCACCCCTCCACTTT. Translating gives CASSLTPSNSPLHF.

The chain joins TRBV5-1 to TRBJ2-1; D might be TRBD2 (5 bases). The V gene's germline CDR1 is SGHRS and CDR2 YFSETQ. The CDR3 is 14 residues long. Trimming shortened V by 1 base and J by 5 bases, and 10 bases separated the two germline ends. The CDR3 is CASSLYRGNNEQFF. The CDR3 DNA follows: TGCGCCAGCAGCTTGTACCGGGGTAACAATGAGCAGTTCTTC. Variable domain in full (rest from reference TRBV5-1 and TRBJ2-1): KAGVTQTPRYLIKTRGQQVTLSCSPISGHRSVSWYQQTPGQGLQFLFEYFSETQRNKGNFPGRFSGRQFSNSRSEMNVSTLELGDSALYLCASSLYRGNNEQFFGPGTRLTVL.

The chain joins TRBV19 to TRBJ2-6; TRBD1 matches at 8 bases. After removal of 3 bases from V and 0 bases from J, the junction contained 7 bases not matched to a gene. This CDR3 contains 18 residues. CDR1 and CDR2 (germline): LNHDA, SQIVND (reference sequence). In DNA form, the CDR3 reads TGTGCCAGTAGTATTAAGGGACAGGTAGCCTCTGGGGCCAACGTCCTGACTTTC. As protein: CASSIKGQVASGANVLTF.

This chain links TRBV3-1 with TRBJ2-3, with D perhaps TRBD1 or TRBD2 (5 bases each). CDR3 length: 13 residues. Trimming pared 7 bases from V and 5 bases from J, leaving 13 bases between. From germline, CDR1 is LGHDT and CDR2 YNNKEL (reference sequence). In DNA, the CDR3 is TGTGCCAGCAATGCCCGGGGCTTAGATACGCAGTATTTT. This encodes CASNARGLDTQYF.

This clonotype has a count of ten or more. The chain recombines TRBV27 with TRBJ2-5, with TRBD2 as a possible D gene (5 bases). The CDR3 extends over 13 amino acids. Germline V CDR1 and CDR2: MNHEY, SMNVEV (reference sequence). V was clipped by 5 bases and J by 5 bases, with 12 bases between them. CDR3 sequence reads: CASSLGVWETQYF. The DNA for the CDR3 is TGTGCCAGCAGTCTCGGGGTGTGGGAGACCCAGTACTTC.